One sample yielded the 26 T cell receptor beta chains listed below, sequenced in a study of blood T cell repertoires in COVID-19. Some clones are missing from TCRdb's copy, which holds only in-frame ones; the method was immunoSEQ multiplex PCR. The sample lists about 66,000 clones; 86% were seen once. Sequencing used peripheral blood. The receptors here all came from a man aged 50 or older with active COVID-19.

The rearrangement joins TRBV6-4 to TRBJ2-1, with TRBD2 matching over 10 bases. Trimming at V came to 3 bases and at J to 7 bases, leaving 6 bases not matched to a gene. Germline values: CDR1 MRHNA, CDR2 SNTAGT. The CDR3 spans 15 residues. The CDR3 bases are TGTGCCAGCAGTGAGACTAGCGGGTCTGGGAATGAGCAGTTCTTC. Translating it yields CASSETSGSGNEQFF.

The rearrangement uses TRBV12-3 or TRBV12-4 and TRBJ1-2; tentative D call: TRBD1 (6 bases). The CDR3 is made up of 13 amino acids. The V and J ends lost 4 bases and 3 bases respectively, with 9 bases between them. DNA for the CDR3: TGTGCCAGCAGTTCGGGGACACACTATGGCTACACCTTC. This translates into CASSSGTHYGYTF.

This sequence joins TRBV14 and TRBJ2-3, with 8 nucleotides matching TRBD1. J gave up 10 bases and V 3 bases, and 3 bases lay outside the gene matches. Germline-derived CDR1 and CDR2 are SGHDN and FVKESK. The CDR3 length is 12 residues. This CDR3 is CASSQTTGAQYF. The CDR3 DNA follows: TGTGCCAGCAGCCAGACGACAGGGGCGCAGTATTTT.

The chain uses TRBV2 and TRBJ2-1; 7 positions agree with TRBD2. The V gene end was trimmed by 6 bases and the J gene end by 6 bases; junction bases not matched to a gene: 11. Germline V gene sequence: CDR1 SNHLY, CDR2 FYNNEI. The CDR3 runs 15 residues. CDR3 bases: TGTGCCAGCAGGGGGTGGGCGGGAGCAGGCAATGAGCAGTTCTTC. It is translated as CASRGWAGAGNEQFF.

The chain uses TRBV13 and TRBJ2-6, with TRBD1 matching 10 bases. The CDR3 totals 17 residues. Germline CDR1 is PRHDT and CDR2 is FYEKMQ (reference sequence). After removal of 5 bases from V and 2 bases from J, the junction contained 6 bases not matched to a gene. The DNA for the CDR3 is TGTGCCAGCAGCACCCGACAGGGGGCCCCTGGGGCCAACGTCCTGACTTTC. Protein sequence: CASSTRQGAPGANVLTF. Full variable domain (rest looked up from reference TRBV13 and TRBJ2-6): AAGVIQSPRHLIKEKRETATLKCYPIPRHDTVYWYQQGPGQDPQFLISFYEKMQSDKGSIPDRFSAQQFSDYHSELNMSSLELGDSALYFCASSTRQGAPGANVLTFGAGSRLTVL.

Concerning this clone: This specimen includes other DNA sequences encoding the same CDR3. The chain joins TRBV6-6 to TRBJ2-1; TRBD2 matches 11 bases. V lost 5 bases and J lost 4; bases outside the gene matches: 4. Germline V gene lookup returns CDR1 MNHNY and CDR2 SVGAGI (reference sequence). CDR3 length: 15 residues. In DNA, the CDR3 is TGTGCCAGCAGTCCGACTAGCGGGGTATACAATGAGCAGTTCTTC. Protein sequence: CASSPTSGVYNEQFF.

Only a few counts were recorded for this clone. The genes are TRBV6-5 and TRBJ2-1, with D hard to call. The V end was cut by 6 bases, the J end by 7 bases, with 4 bases between. The CDR3 covers 10 residues. The germline V gene encodes CDR1 MNHEY and CDR2 SVGAGI. This CDR3 reads CASRRNEQFF. For the CDR3, the DNA is TGTGCCAGCAGGAGAAATGAGCAGTTCTTC.

The chain carries TRBV9 and TRBJ2-3; D not resolved. CDR1 and CDR2 from the germline V gene are SGDLS and YYNGEE. This CDR3 is 16 amino acids long. V lost 0 bases and J 0 bases, leaving 11 bases between the germline ends. As DNA, the CDR3 is TGTGCCAGCAGCGTAGCCGAGCGCCTGAGCACAGATACGCAGTATTTT. It encodes CASSVAERLSTDTQYF.

The rearrangement links TRBV9 to TRBJ2-2; TRBD2 agrees at 8 bases. There are 16 residues in the CDR3. Germline V lookup: CDR1 SGDLS, CDR2 YYNGEE. Trimming took 2 bases from V and 1 from J; bases not matched to a gene: 4. The CDR3 DNA is TGTGCCAGCAGCGTTTTAGCGGGACGGAACACCGGGGAGCTGTTTTTT. Its translation: CASSVLAGRNTGELFF.

This clone is a singleton in its sample. The rearrangement links TRBV6-2 or TRBV6-3 to TRBJ1-6, with D uncertain. In germline, CDR1 is MNHEY, CDR2 SVGEGT. V was cut by 6 bases and J by 0 bases, with 18 bases left in between. The CDR3 is made up of 18 amino acids. The CDR3 protein is CASSPLSGPSSYNSPLHF. CDR3 sequence (DNA): TGTGCCAGCAGCCCTCTGTCAGGCCCGAGCTCCTATAATTCACCCCTCCACTTT.

J is TRBJ2-3 and V is TRBV19; TRBD2 agrees at 8 bases. Germline V gene lookup returns CDR1 LNHDA and CDR2 SQIVND (reference sequence). J gave up 1 base and V 7 bases, and 4 bases lay outside the gene matches. The length of the CDR3 is 14 residues. Written as DNA, the CDR3 is TGTGCCAGTAAGCTCGGGGGGGGCACAGATACGCAGTATTTT. Protein: CASKLGGGTDTQYF.

V and J are TRBV27 and TRBJ2-5; 11 bases map to TRBD1. J gave up 5 bases and V 2 bases, and 7 bases lay outside the gene matches. Germline loops: CDR1 MNHEY, CDR2 SMNVEV (reference sequence). The CDR3 has 16 amino acids. CDR3 protein: CASSLNRDRGRETQYF. For the CDR3, the DNA is TGTGCCAGCAGTTTAAACCGGGACAGGGGGAGGGAGACCCAGTACTTC.

This rearrangement joins TRBV11-3 to TRBJ2-3; maybe TRBD2 (6 bases). Germline-derived CDR1 and CDR2 are SGHNT and YENEEA. V shed 3 bases and J shed 4 bases, with 8 bases lying between them. This CDR3 spans 13 amino acids. CDR3 in DNA: TGTGCCAGCAGCTTGGGGGGTTCAGATACGCAGTATTTT. This sequence encodes CASSLGGSDTQYF.

This CDR3 is CASSSHRGDYEQYF. The CDR3 nucleotides read TGCGCCAGCAGCTCACACAGGGGGGACTACGAGCAGTACTTC. The gene calls are TRBV5-1 and TRBJ2-7, with 8 bases that match TRBD1. With V trimmed by 3 bases and J by 3 bases, 5 bases remained unmatched. The CDR3 loop spans 14 amino acids. Germline assignment: CDR1 SGHRS and CDR2 YFSETQ.

This rearrangement joins TRBV5-1 to TRBJ2-1, with 9 bases fitting TRBD1. V dropped 4 bases and J dropped 4; count of bases not matched to a gene: 3. Looked up from germline, CDR1 is SGHRS and CDR2 is YFSETQ. This CDR3 has 14 residues. The CDR3 is CASSEGQGYNEQFF. CDR3 nucleotides: TGCGCCAGCAGCGAAGGACAGGGGTACAATGAGCAGTTCTTC.

This chain connects TRBV6-2 or TRBV6-3 to TRBJ1-2, with 7 nucleotides matching TRBD1. The junction had 11 bases not matched to a gene; V was cut back by 6 bases and J by 7 bases. This CDR3 has 14 amino acids. Germline V gene sequence: CDR1 MNHEY, CDR2 SVGEGT. The CDR3 protein is CASRPNRGPAGYTF. For the CDR3, the DNA is TGTGCCAGCAGGCCTAACAGGGGTCCGGCTGGCTACACCTTC.

The chain has TRBV6-1 and TRBJ2-3; D is uncertain. Deletions cut 2 bases from V and 2 bases from J, with 14 bases between. Per germline, CDR1 MNHNS and CDR2 SASEGT. This CDR3 has 16 amino acids. CDR3 amino acids: CASSESSELPTDTQYF. For the CDR3, the DNA is TGTGCCAGCAGTGAATCGTCCGAACTGCCCACAGATACGCAGTATTTT.

The chain recombines TRBV27 with TRBJ2-1; the D gene is possibly TRBD2 (5 bases). CDR3 length: 15 amino acids. Germline CDR1 reads MNHEY; CDR2 reads SMNVEV (reference sequence). V was cut by 2 bases and J by 0 bases, with 8 bases left in between. The CDR3 DNA reads TGTGCCAGCAGTTTAACGGGGAGCTCCTACAATGAGCAGTTCTTC. Its translation is CASSLTGSSYNEQFF.

The rearrangement uses TRBV19 and TRBJ1-1; 7 nucleotides agree with TRBD1. Germline-derived CDR1 and CDR2 are LNHDA and SQIVND (reference sequence). The CDR3 totals 16 residues. V lost 3 bases to trimming and J lost 5 bases; unmatched junction nucleotides: 12. CDR3 protein: CASSIRAEGASTEAFF. The CDR3 DNA is TGTGCCAGTAGTATTCGGGCCGAGGGGGCTTCGACTGAAGCTTTCTTT.

This rearrangement joins TRBV2 to TRBJ1-6; no reliable D call. The CDR3 is 14 amino acids. With 4 bases removed from V and 2 bases from J, the gap between germline ends came to 6 bases. The germline V gene encodes CDR1 SNHLY and CDR2 FYNNEI. In DNA form, the CDR3 reads TGTGCCAGCAGTGGTGGGCCCTATAATTCACCCCTCCACTTT. It encodes CASSGGPYNSPLHF.

The rearrangement links TRBV7-9 to TRBJ2-3, with 13 bases that match TRBD2. V gave up 2 bases and J gave up 2 bases; unmatched junction bases: 4. The CDR3 loop spans 17 amino acids. Germline lookup yields CDR1 SEHNR and CDR2 FQNEAQ (reference sequence). This chain's CDR3 is CASSLTSGRAFTDTQYF. The CDR3 DNA reads as TGTGCCAGCAGCTTAACTAGCGGGAGGGCCTTCACAGATACGCAGTATTTT.

The V call is TRBV6-5, the J call TRBJ2-1; D is ambiguous. Trimming shortened V by 5 bases and J by 2 bases, and 4 bases separated the two germline ends. The germline gives CDR1 MNHEY, CDR2 SVGAGI. The CDR3 sequence is 12 residues long. CDR3 sequence (DNA): TGTGCCAGCAGTCTAGCCTACAATGAGCAGTTCTTC. Translation gives CASSLAYNEQFF.

This rearrangement joins TRBV19 to TRBJ1-6, with TRBD1 as a possible D gene (5 bases). Germline V gene lookup returns CDR1 LNHDA and CDR2 SQIVND (reference sequence). This CDR3 spans 18 amino acids. V lost 5 bases, J lost 1 base, and 18 bases lay in between. The CDR3 region has the DNA TGTGCCAGTAGTTCGATTGACAGCCAGGCGTCCTATAATTCACCCCTCCACTTT. Its protein is CASSSIDSQASYNSPLHF.

The chain is built from TRBV21-1 and TRBJ1-2; the D call TRBD1 from the table was never checked on the DNA. TRBV21-1 has pseudogene status. The CDR3 has 15 residues. CDR3 sequence (DNA): TGTGCCAGCAGCAAAGCGCAGGGATCTAACTATGGCTACACCTTC. It codes for CASSKAQGSNYGYTF.

The chain links TRBV27 to TRBJ2-1; D is uncertain. The CDR3 spans 12 residues. Germline loops: CDR1 MNHEY, CDR2 SMNVEV (reference sequence). Trimming cost V 5 bases and J 9 bases, with 11 bases left between them. This chain's CDR3 is CASSLIRGEQFF. CDR3 DNA: TGTGCCAGCAGTCTTATAAGAGGTGAGCAGTTCTTC.

The chain uses TRBV6-1 and TRBJ2-5, with 7 bases identical to TRBD1. This CDR3 has 14 residues. With 3 bases clipped from V and 4 bases from J, the junction kept 5 bases outside the gene matches. Germline lookup yields CDR1 MNHNS and CDR2 SASEGT. In nucleotides, the CDR3 is TGTGCCAGCAGTGACCTGACAGGGAGAGAGACCCAGTACTTC. It codes for CASSDLTGRETQYF.